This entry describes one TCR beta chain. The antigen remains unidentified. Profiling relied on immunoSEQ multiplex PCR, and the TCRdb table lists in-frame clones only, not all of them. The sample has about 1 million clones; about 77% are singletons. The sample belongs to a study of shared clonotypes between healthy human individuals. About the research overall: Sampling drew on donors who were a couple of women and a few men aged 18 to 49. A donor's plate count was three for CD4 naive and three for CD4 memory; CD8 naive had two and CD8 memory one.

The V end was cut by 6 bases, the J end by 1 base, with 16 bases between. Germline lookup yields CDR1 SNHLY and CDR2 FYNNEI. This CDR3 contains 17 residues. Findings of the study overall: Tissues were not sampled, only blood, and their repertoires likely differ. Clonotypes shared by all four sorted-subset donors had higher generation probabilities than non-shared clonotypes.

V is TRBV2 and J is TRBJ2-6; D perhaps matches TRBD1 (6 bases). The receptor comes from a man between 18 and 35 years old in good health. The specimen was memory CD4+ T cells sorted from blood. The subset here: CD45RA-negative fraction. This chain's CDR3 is CASSDRSTGSGANVLTF. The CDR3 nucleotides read TGTGCCAGCAGCGACAGGTCCACAGGGTCTGGGGCCAACGTCCTGACTTTC.